Sequencing of this T cell receptor (beta chain) was carried out in a study of blood T cell repertoires in COVID-19. The wider study: COVID-19 samples from acute and convalescent phases originated in the United States, Italy and Spain. T cells, B-cell-depleted T cells, or PBMCs supplied cDNA or gDNA.

V was cut by 5 bases and J by 5 bases, with 15 bases left in between. The CDR3 contains 14 residues. Germline CDR1 is SGHAT and CDR2 is FQNNGV. Original methodology: Quantification of nucleated cells was approximated via reference gene primer amplification. Assay used: immunoSEQ multiplex PCR; TCRdb lists only in-frame clones, some missing. That table supplies the V and J calls and clone size; D and trimming were determined from the DNA. The data show some 220,000 clones, about 80% seen once. The clonotype comes from a woman between 55 and 75 years old with acute or convalescent COVID-19. Source material: peripheral blood. V gene TRBV11-2 combines with J gene TRBJ1-2; D gene uncertain. The CDR3 here is CASSPSRGNYGYTF. CDR3 DNA: TGTGCCAGCAGCCCCTCGCGGGGAAATTATGGCTACACCTTC.